The source of this T cell receptor (beta chain) is a study of blood T cell repertoires in COVID-19 (dated by TCRdb to 2020 to 2021). In the study overall: Samples covering the acute and convalescent phases of COVID-19 were provided by collaborators in the United States, Italy and Spain. The prospective study material was composed of cDNA or gDNA derived from T cells, B-cell-depleted T cells, or PBMCs. Subjects who had been exposed to COVID-19, were actively infected with it, or had recovered from it provided the deeply sampled blood TCRbeta repertoires that made up the dataset. A freely available public database, intended as a resource for researchers studying the immune response to SARS-CoV-2, is where the repertoires were released. The samples were drawn from the first 160 participants of the ongoing ImmuneRACE study and from over a thousand subjects provided by 6 global collaborators. A de-identified subject ID, COVID-19 status, age in years and sex were almost always included in the sample metadata. Where available, HLA class I and class II types were obtained from metadata supplied by the sample provider rather than from assay-based typing. Summary of the overall study and its limitations: The amount of clinical and demographic metadata varied by source and participant and was provided uncurated.

The CDR3 measures 11 amino acids from cysteine to phenylalanine. Only the CDR3 region is kept as DNA, spanning 33 bases read in frame from base 1. For CDR1 and CDR2, the germline V gene (reference sequence) lists DFQATT and SNEGSKA. Trimming at the junction amounts to 6 bases on V and 10 bases on J, and the germline ends lie 13 bases apart. TCRbeta CDR3 regions were amplified from genomic DNA using the immunoSEQ Assay, a bias-controlled multiplex PCR. As for how the authors treated the data: The number of nucleated cells in each sample was estimated from the amplification of reference gene primers within the assay. To quantify the absolute abundance of each unique TCRbeta CDR3 rearrangement, sequence reads were collapsed and filtered. For each sample, productive Simpson clonality was calculated by taking the square root of Simpson's diversity index across productive rearrangements. Not all clones reach the TCRdb copy of this immuneACCESS table, which keeps in-frame sequences only. Checked studies attribute under half of the gap to unresolved V genes and leave the rest unexplained. D and trimming were read from the DNA, whereas the V and J calls and clone size are those reported in that table. Here the sample has 250,000 to 300,000 clones; 80% to 85% occur a single time. 4.5% to 6% of the sample is in the top ten clones.

As to this clone: Its recognized antigen is unknown. No base quality information exists; no much larger clone differs at one position.

In the prospective study, participants were about 18 to 100 years old, resided in 24 geographic areas of the United States, and were enrolled through a virtual design. To assign participants to cohorts, the prospective study relied on clinical history that participants themselves reported in a screening survey and a study questionnaire. Exposed participants had been in contact, within 2 weeks of entering the study, with a person who had a PCR-confirmed or clinician-diagnosed case of COVID-19. Mobile phlebotomists in the prospective study collected whole blood, serum and a nasopharyngeal or oropharyngeal swab from every participant. Participants in the prospective study had the option to provide additional blood draws and questionnaires over an approximately 2-month period. Before DNA extraction, blood samples from the prospective study were shipped at room temperature or frozen.

The receptor comes from a man aged 40-49 years who had been exposed to COVID-19. The source material was PBMCs or T cells enriched from blood (not recorded which). This sequence uses TRBV20-1 and TRBJ2-1; a weak D assignment points to TRBD2 (6 bases agree). The DNA reads TGCAGTGCCACAAGAGGAGGGGAGCAGTTCTTC. The encoded protein is CSATRGGEQFF.